The 6 T cell receptor beta chains below were found in one sample sequenced in a study of T-cell memory formation after mild COVID-19. TCRdb processed the 5' RACE reads anew with MiXCR; each CDR3 protein has one entry. The table records fewer than 250,000 distinct CDR3 sequences, roughly 27% of them present only once. The sequenced material came from PBMCs or a T cell subset sorted from them (not recorded which). The receptors were sampled from an adult woman who had mild COVID-19 (a few samples of this study predate the infection). Cell type and time point are not known.

This rearrangement joins TRBV7-9 to TRBJ2-5; weak D call: TRBD2 (6 bases). With 5 bases removed from V and 0 bases from J, the gap between germline ends came to 16 bases. The CDR3 loop spans 16 amino acids. Per germline, CDR1 SEHNR and CDR2 FQNEAQ (reference sequence). CDR3 bases: TGTGCCAGCAGCCTTAGCGGTACCCGGTACCAAGAGACCCAGTACTTC. This translates into CASSLSGTRYQETQYF.

A few counts support this clonotype. The chain links TRBV12-5 to TRBJ2-7; unclear D gene. Germline V lookup: CDR1 LGHNT, CDR2 FRNRAP. The CDR3 is 12 residues long. V was shortened by 2 bases and J by 3 bases, with 5 bases between the two germline ends. CDR3 sequence reads: CASGLSYYEQYF. The CDR3 DNA is TGTGCTAGTGGTTTGAGTTACTACGAGCAGTACTTC.

This clonotype was counted a few times. The CDR3 here is CASSSSTGRQETQYF. CDR3 bases: TGTGCCAGCAGCTCCTCGACAGGGCGTCAAGAGACCCAGTACTTC. This chain connects TRBV5-5 to TRBJ2-5, with 7 bases matching TRBD1. From germline, CDR1 is SGHKS and CDR2 YYEKEE (reference sequence). CDR3 size: 15 residues. Trimming cost V 3 bases and J 2 bases; bases outside gene matches: 7.

The chain is built from TRBV15 and TRBJ1-6; no clear D. CDR1 and CDR2 from the germline V gene are LNHNV and YYDKDF (reference sequence). Between the trimmed V and J ends, which lost 4 bases and 9 bases, there was a span of 10 bases. The CDR3 consists of 13 residues. This CDR3 is CATSTAQGSPLHF. The DNA for the CDR3 is TGTGCCACCAGCACCGCCCAAGGTTCACCCCTCCACTTT.

This clonotype was recorded a few times. The rearrangement joins TRBV7-2 to TRBJ2-2; TRBD2 matches at 10 bases. Germline lookup yields CDR1 SGHTA and CDR2 FQGNSA. V lost 6 bases to trimming and J lost 7 bases; unmatched junction nucleotides: 14. The CDR3 covers 17 residues. CDR3 DNA: TGTGCCAGCAGTTACAGTCCAGCGGGAGGGCCCGGCGGGGAGCTGTTTTTT. Its protein product is CASSYSPAGGPGGELFF. The whole variable domain, remainder taken from reference TRBV7-2 and TRBJ2-2, is GAGVSQSPSNKVTEKGKDVELRCDPISGHTALYWYRQSLGQGLEFLIYFQGNSAPDKSGLPSDRFSAERTGGSVSTLTIQRTQQEDSAVYLCASSYSPAGGPGGELFFGEGSRLTVL.

The rearrangement links TRBV6-5 to TRBJ2-5; D is ambiguous. Germline lookup yields CDR1 MNHEY and CDR2 SVGAGI. Trimming took 0 bases from V and 2 from J, leaving 10 bases between them. CDR3 length equals 15 residues. The CDR3 reads CASSYSMVRQETQYF. The CDR3 DNA reads as TGTGCCAGCAGTTACTCGATGGTCAGACAAGAGACCCAGTACTTC.